This TCR beta chain was captured by sequencing in a study of shared clonotypes between healthy human individuals. The study, taken as a whole, reports: Sorted-subset sequencing was shown by rarefaction to be incomplete despite large depth.

CD45RO-negative, CCR7-positively selected cells formed the naive CD8 fraction, excluding terminally differentiated effector memory CD45RA+ cells. Every donor, a Caucasian adult, lived in Nashville, Tennessee. A word on this clone: Its target is unknown.

Sequenced by immunoSEQ multiplex PCR; TCRdb stores in-frame clones only, minus some. The profile shows about 820,000 clones, 80% to 95% of them singletons. The source material was naive CD8+ T cells sorted from blood. This clonotype originated in a man younger than 40 in good health.

The CDR3 bases are TGTGCCAGCAGCAAAGTAGGCGGACAGGGGGTCCTTAGCAATCAGCCCCAGCATTTT. It yields the protein CASSKVGGQGVLSNQPQHF. The chain carries TRBV7-9 and TRBJ1-5, with TRBD1 matching 10 bases. With V trimmed by 5 bases and J by 0 bases, 13 bases remained unmatched. The germline V gene has CDR1 SEHNR and CDR2 FQNEAQ (reference sequence). The CDR3 contains 19 residues. Variable domain in full (rest from reference TRBV7-9 and TRBJ1-5): DTGVSQNPRHKITKRGQNVTFRCDPISEHNRLYWYRQTLGQGPEFLTYFQNEAQLEKSRLLSDRFSAERPKGSFSTLEIQRTEQGDSAMYLCASSKVGGQGVLSNQPQHFGDGTRLSIL.